The T cell receptor (beta chain) described here comes from a study of a mutant IDH1 vaccine in newly diagnosed glioma. Study background: Standard pretreatment was either radiotherapy, temozolomide, or, for most, radiochemotherapy with temozolomide.

This clone has a handful of counts. Stated time point: baseline, week 1 (first vaccination visit). Noted treatment: pre-vaccination baseline after standard-of-care therapy. New IDH1-mutant, ATRX-lost WHO grade 3 or 4 astrocytomas occurred in donors. Here immunoSEQ multiplex PCR was the method, and the copy in TCRdb shows in-frame clones only, minus some. The data hold tens of thousands of clones, with approximately 80% observed a single time. V shed 2 bases and J 2 bases; nucleotides not matched to a gene: 1. CDR1 is SGHRS, CDR2 YFSETQ, per germline. The CDR3 sequence is 14 residues long. The chain joins TRBV5-1 to TRBJ1-5, with 7 bases identical to TRBD1. The material was PBMCs, obtained from a glioma patient treated with radiotherapy, temozolomide or both. The TCR comes from a man aged 40-55 years with glioma. Some clones in this sample may be carry-over from other donors' samples. The DNA of the CDR3 is TGCGCCAGCAGCTTCGGACAGGGCAATCAGCCCCAGCATTTT. Protein: CASSFGQGNQPQHF.